This TCR beta chain stems from a study of CD8+ T cells in alopecia areata. It was cDNA, reverse transcribed from extracted RNA, that served as the sequencing template. The repertoire was sequenced with immunoSEQ multiplex PCR; TCRdb's copy has only in-frame clones and lacks some. The sample has about 210,000 clones, less than 45% seen once. Documented treatment: oral pan-JAK inhibitor, 5-10 mg twice daily. Germline V gene data show CDR1 as SGDLS and CDR2 as YYNGEE. The CDR3 is made up of 15 amino acids. Trimming cost V 0 bases and J 3 bases, with 9 bases left between them. The clonotype was recovered from a human donor with alopecia areata. This sequence joins TRBV9 and TRBJ2-2; possibly TRBD2 for D (5 bases). The sequencing used CD4+ T cells sorted from blood, collected at roughly week 38, from a patient treated with tofacitinib. CDR3 sequence: CASSVEVRDTGELFF. CDR3 nucleotide sequence: TGTGCCAGCAGCGTAGAGGTGAGGGACACCGGGGAGCTGTTTTTT.